The T cell receptor (beta chain) under discussion was sequenced for a study of blood T cell repertoires in COVID-19. Study-level information: The United States, Italy and Spain were the sources of the acute and convalescent COVID-19 samples. T cells, B-cell-depleted T cells, or PBMCs provided the cDNA or gDNA that served as material.

This clone was seen a handful of times. As handled by the study authors: Reference gene primers were amplified, and this amplification served to estimate nucleated cell counts. Here immunoSEQ multiplex PCR was the method, and the copy in TCRdb shows in-frame clones only, minus some. V and J calls and clone size are as listed in that table; D and trimming were resolved from the DNA. The sample carries 62,000 or so clones, roughly 80% recorded once. The germline V and J ends were trimmed by 1 base and 5 bases, with 9 bases remaining between them. Germline CDR1 is SGHKS and CDR2 is YYEKEE (reference sequence). The CDR3 spans 13 residues.

The chain employs TRBV5-5 and TRBJ1-2; the D is unclear. The sequence derives from a man aged 55 to 69 with COVID-19, enrolled during active disease. Sample: peripheral blood. In DNA form, the CDR3 reads TGTGCCAGCAGCTTGTCCGGGTTGTATGGCTACACCTTC. Residues: CASSLSGLYGYTF.